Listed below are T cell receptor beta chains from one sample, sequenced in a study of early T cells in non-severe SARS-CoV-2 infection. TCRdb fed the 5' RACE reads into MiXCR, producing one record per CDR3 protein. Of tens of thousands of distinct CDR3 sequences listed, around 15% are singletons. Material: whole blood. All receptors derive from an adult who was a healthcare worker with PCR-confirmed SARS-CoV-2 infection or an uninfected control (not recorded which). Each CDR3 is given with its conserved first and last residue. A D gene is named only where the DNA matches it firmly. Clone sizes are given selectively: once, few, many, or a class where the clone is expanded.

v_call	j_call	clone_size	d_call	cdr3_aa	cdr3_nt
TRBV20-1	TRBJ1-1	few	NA	CSATSGQKRGHTEAFF	TGCAGTGCTACGAGCGGACAGAAAAGAGGGCACACTGAAGCTTTCTTT
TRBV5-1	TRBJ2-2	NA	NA	CASSWETTGELFF	TGCGCCAGCAGCTGGGAAACCACCGGGGAGCTGTTTTTT
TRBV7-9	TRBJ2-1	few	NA	CASSLDLSNEQFF	TGTGCCAGCAGCTTAGACCTTTCGAATGAGCAGTTCTTC
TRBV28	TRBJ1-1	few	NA	CASSLVRGNTEAFF	TGTGCCAGCAGTTTAGTTAGGGGTAACACTGAAGCTTTCTTT
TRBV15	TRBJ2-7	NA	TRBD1	CATSRDGTGRYEQYF	TGTGCCACCAGCAGAGATGGGACAGGGCGCTACGAGCAGTACTTC
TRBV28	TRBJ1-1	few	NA	CAISRYTEAFF	TGTGCCATCTCGAGGTACACTGAAGCTTTCTTT
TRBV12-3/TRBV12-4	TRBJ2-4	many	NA	CASSIGESKNIQYF	TGTGCCAGCAGTATCGGGGAGTCCAAAAACATTCAGTACTTC
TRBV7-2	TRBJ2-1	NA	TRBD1	CASSTGQIRFF	TGTGCCAGCAGCACGGGACAGATTCGGTTCTTC
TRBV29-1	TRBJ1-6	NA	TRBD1	CSVEDPDTGGVSPLHF	TGCAGCGTTGAAGATCCCGACACAGGGGGGGTTTCACCCCTCCACTTT
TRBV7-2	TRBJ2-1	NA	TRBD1	CASRQTGGLYNEQFF	TGTGCCAGTAGACAGACAGGGGGCTTATACAATGAGCAGTTCTTC
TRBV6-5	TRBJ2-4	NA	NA	CASSYSGLRQGGSDIQYF	TGTGCCAGCAGTTACTCAGGACTCCGGCAAGGGGGGAGCGACATTCAGTACTTC
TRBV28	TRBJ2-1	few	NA	CASSLFRLAREQFF	TGTGCCAGCAGTTTATTCAGGCTAGCGAGAGAGCAGTTCTTC
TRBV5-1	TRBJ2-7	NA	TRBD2	CASTGGTTYEQYF	TGCGCCAGCACGGGAGGGACTACCTACGAGCAGTACTTC
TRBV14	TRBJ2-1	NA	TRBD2	CASSRGLAGNEQFF	TGTGCCAGCAGCCGCGGACTAGCGGGGAATGAGCAGTTCTTC
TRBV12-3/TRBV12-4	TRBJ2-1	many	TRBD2	CASSLLLAGGREQFF	TGTGCCAGCAGTTTGCTGCTAGCGGGAGGCAGGGAGCAGTTCTTC
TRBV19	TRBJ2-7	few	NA	CASSMRRDEQYF	TGTGCCAGTAGTATGAGGCGGGACGAGCAGTACTTC
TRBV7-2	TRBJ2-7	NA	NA	CASSINSGAYEQYF	TGTGCCAGCAGCATAAATAGTGGCGCCTACGAGCAGTACTTC
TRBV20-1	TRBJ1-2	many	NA	CSASPAYGYTF	TGCAGTGCTAGTCCGGCCTATGGCTACACCTTC
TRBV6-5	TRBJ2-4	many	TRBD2	CASRASGKNIQYF	TGTGCCAGCAGAGCTAGCGGCAAAAACATTCAGTACTTC
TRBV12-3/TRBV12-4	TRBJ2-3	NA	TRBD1	CASSDRVGKDTQYF	TGTGCCAGCAGTGACAGGGTAGGGAAAGATACGCAGTATTTT
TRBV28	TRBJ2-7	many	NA	CASSWLGRRYEQYF	TGTGCCAGCAGTTGGCTAGGGCGAAGGTACGAGCAGTACTTC
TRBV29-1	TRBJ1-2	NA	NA	CSVVSDADGYTF	TGCAGCGTTGTCTCGGATGCGGATGGCTACACCTTC